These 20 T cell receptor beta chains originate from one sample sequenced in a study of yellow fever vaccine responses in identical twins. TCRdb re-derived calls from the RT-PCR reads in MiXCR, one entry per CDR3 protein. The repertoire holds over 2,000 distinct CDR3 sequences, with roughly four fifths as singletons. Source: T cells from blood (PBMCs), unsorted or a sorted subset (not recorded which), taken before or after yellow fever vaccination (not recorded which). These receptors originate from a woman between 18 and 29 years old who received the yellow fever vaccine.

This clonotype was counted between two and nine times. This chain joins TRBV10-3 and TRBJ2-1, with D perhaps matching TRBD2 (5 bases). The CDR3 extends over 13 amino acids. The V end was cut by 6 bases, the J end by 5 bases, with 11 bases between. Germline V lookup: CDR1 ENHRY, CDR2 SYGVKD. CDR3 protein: CAIRVGRDNEQFF. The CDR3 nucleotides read TGTGCCATCAGAGTAGGGCGGGACAATGAGCAGTTCTTC.

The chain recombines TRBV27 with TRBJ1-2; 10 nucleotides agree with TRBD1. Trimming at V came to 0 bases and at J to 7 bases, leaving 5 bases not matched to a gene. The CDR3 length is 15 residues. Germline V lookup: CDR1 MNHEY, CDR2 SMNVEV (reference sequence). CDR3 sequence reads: CASSLSRTGGAGYTF. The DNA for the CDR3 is TGTGCCAGCAGTTTATCGAGGACAGGGGGAGCTGGCTACACCTTC.

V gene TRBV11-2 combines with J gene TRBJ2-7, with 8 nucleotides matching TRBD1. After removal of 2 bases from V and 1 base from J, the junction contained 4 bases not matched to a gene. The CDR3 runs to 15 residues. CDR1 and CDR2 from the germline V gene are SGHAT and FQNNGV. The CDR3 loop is CASSLYQGASYEQYF. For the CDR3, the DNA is TGTGCCAGCAGCTTATACCAGGGGGCATCCTACGAGCAGTACTTC.

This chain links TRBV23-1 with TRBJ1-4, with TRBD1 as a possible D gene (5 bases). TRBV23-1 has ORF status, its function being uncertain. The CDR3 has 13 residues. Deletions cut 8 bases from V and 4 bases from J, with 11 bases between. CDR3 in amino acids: CASFTGLNEKLFF. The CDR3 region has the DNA TGCGCCAGCTTTACGGGACTTAATGAAAAACTGTTTTTT.

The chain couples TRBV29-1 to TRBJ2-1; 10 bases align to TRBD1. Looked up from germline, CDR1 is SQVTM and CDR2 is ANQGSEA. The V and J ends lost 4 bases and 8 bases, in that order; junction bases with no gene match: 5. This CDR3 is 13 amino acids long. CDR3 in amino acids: CSVAGTGADEQFF. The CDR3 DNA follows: TGCAGCGTTGCCGGGACAGGGGCGGATGAGCAGTTCTTC.

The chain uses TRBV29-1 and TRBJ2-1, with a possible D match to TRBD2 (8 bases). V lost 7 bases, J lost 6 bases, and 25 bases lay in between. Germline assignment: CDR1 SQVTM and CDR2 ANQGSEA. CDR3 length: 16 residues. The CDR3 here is CSALTGTLAEINEQFF. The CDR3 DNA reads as TGCAGCGCCCTGACAGGGACACTAGCGGAAATCAATGAGCAGTTCTTC.

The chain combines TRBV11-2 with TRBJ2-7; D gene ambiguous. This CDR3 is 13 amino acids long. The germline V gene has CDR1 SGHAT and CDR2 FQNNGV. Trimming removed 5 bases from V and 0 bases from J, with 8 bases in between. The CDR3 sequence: CASSTDNSYEQYF. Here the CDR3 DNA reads TGTGCCAGCAGCACAGACAACTCCTACGAGCAGTACTTC.

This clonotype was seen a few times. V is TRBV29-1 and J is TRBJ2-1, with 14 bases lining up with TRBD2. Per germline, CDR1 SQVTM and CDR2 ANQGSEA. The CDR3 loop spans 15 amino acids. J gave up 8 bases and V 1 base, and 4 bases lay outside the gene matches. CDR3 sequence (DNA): TGCAGCGTTGAAGGACTAGCGGGAGGGCTTGATGAGCAGTTCTTC. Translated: CSVEGLAGGLDEQFF.

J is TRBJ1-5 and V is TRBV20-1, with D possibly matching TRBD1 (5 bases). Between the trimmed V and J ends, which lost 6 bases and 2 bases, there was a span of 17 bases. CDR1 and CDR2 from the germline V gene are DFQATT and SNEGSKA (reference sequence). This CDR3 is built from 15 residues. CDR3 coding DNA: TGCAGTGCCAGCCCCCCGGGGGGAGGCAATCAGCCCCAGCATTTT. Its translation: CSASPPGGGNQPQHF.

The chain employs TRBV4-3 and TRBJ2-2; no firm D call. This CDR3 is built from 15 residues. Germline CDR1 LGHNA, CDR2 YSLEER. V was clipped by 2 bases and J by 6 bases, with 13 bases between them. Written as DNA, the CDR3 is TGCGCCAGCAGCCAAAAGGGATCTAGTGCCGGGGAGCTGTTTTTT. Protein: CASSQKGSSAGELFF.

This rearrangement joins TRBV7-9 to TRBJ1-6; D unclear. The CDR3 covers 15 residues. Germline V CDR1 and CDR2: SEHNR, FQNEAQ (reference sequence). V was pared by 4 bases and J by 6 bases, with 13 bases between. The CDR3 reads CASSSSGQLNSPLHF. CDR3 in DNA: TGTGCCAGCAGCTCATCCGGCCAGCTTAATTCACCCCTCCACTTT.

Here the CDR3 reads CASSQGQYEQYF. The CDR3 DNA is TGTGCCAGCAGCCAAGGCCAGTACGAGCAGTACTTC. V gene TRBV14 combines with J gene TRBJ2-7; no clear D gene. Per germline, CDR1 SGHDN and CDR2 FVKESK. The CDR3 consists of 12 residues. Trimming took off 1 base at V and 4 bases at J, with 5 bases between the two ends.

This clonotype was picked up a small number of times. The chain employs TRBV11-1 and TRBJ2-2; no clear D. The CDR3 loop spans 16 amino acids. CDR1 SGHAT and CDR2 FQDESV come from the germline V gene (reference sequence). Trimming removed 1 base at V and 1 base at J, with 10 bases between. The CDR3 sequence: CASSLVLALNTGELFF. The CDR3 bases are TGTGCCAGCAGCTTAGTTTTAGCCCTGAACACCGGGGAGCTGTTTTTT.

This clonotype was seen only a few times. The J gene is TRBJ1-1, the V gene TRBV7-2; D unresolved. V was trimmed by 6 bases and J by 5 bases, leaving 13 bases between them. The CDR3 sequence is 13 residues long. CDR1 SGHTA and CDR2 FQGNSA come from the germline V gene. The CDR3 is CASSALKMTEAFF. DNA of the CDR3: TGTGCCAGCAGTGCTCTCAAGATGACTGAAGCTTTCTTT. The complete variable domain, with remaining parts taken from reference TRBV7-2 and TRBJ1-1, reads GAGVSQSPSNKVTEKGKDVELRCDPISGHTALYWYRQSLGQGLEFLIYFQGNSAPDKSGLPSDRFSAERTGGSVSTLTIQRTQQEDSAVYLCASSALKMTEAFFGQGTRLTVV.

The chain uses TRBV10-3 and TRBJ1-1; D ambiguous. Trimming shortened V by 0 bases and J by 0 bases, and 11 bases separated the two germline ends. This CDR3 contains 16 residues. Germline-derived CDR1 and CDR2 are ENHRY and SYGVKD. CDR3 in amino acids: CAISESTGKMNTEAFF. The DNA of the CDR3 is TGTGCCATCAGTGAGTCGACGGGCAAAATGAACACTGAAGCTTTCTTT.

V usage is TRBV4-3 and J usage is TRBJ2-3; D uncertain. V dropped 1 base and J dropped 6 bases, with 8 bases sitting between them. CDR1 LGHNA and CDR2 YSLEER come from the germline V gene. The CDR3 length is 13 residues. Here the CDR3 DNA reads TGCGCCAGCAGCCAAGGCCTAGGTGATACGCAGTATTTT. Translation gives CASSQGLGDTQYF.

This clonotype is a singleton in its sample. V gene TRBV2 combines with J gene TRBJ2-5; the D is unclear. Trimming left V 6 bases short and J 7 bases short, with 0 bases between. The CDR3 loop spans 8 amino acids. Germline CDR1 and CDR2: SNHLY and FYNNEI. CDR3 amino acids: CASRTQYF. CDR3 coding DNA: TGTGCCAGCAGGACCCAGTACTTC.

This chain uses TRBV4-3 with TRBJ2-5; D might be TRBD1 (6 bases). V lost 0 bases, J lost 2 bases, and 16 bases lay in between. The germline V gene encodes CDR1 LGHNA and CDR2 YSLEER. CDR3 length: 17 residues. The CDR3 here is CASSQDLTGTLQETQYF. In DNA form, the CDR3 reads TGCGCCAGCAGCCAAGATTTAACAGGGACACTACAAGAGACCCAGTACTTC.

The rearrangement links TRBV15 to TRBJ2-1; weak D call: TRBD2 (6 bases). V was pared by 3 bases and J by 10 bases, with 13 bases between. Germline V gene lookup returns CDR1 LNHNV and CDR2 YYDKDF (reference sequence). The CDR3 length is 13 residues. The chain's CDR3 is CATSRTVAGEQFF. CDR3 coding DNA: TGTGCCACCAGCAGGACGGTGGCGGGAGAGCAGTTCTTC.

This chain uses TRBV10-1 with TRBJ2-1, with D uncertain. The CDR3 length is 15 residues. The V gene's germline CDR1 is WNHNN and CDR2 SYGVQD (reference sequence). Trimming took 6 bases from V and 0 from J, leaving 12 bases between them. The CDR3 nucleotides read TGCGCCAGCAGCCGTGACCTGAGCTCCTACAATGAGCAGTTCTTC. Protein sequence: CASSRDLSSYNEQFF.